This entry features one T cell receptor (beta chain) sequence. Its antigen is unknown. Germline lookup yields CDR1 SGHTA and CDR2 FQGTGA. The CDR3 has 15 residues. J lost 4 bases, V lost 5 bases, and 7 bases had no gene match. Included in the TCR beta cDNA libraries were unique molecular identifiers. Input amounts of roughly 1 to 10 million T cells were used. These gave approximately 500,000 cDNA molecules, so each molecule approximated one T cell. TCRdb analysed the PCR reads with MiXCR anew, one entry per CDR3 protein. The repertoire has about 810,000 distinct CDR3 sequences, under 70% of them found once; the top ten carry 4.6%. The data stem from a study of post-analysis software for immune sequencing data. Across the study: In terms of disease course, relapsing-remitting, secondary progressive and progressive-relapsing multiple sclerosis were included. Study findings and constraints: TRBV5-6, TRBV5-1 and TRBV20-1 were among roughly 5 TRBV segments more frequent in patients than controls. In multiple sclerosis, normalized Chao1 diversity was significantly below that of controls. By F measure, samples from a shared preparation batch strongly co-clustered.

This receptor was identified in a girl aged 10 to 17 with multiple sclerosis. Input material: blood. V gene TRBV7-3 combines with J gene TRBJ2-5, with TRBD2 matching 10 bases. The CDR3 here is CASSPSGGSGETQYF. Written as DNA, the CDR3 is TGTGCCAGCAGCCCTAGCGGGGGATCGGGAGAGACCCAGTACTTC.